The 28 T cell receptor beta chains in this list originate from one sample, sequenced in a study of vaccination and CD4 T cells after COVID-19. The antigens these receptors bind are not known. Treatment indicated: roughly nine-day PBMC culture with coronavirus spike peptide pools or control peptides (ViraFEST assay). Cultured CD4+ T cell DNA underwent sequencing with the Oncomine TCR Beta short-read assay. TCRdb fed the PCR reads into MiXCR, producing one record per CDR3 protein. The repertoire holds more than 8,000 distinct CDR3 sequences, with nearly 20% as singletons. The sample consisted of CD4+ T cells from blood, cultured in vitro, taken after SARS-CoV-2 vaccination. Every receptor here comes from a human donor who had recovered from COVID-19.

In this sample, this clonotype turned up a few times. The chain couples TRBV2 to TRBJ2-3, with 7 bases aligning to TRBD1. This CDR3 is 12 amino acids long. In germline, CDR1 is SNHLY, CDR2 FYNNEI. The V and J ends lost 6 bases and 14 bases, in that order; junction bases with no gene match: 11. Here the CDR3 DNA reads TGTGCCAGCAGAAGGACAGGCGGCCCCCCGTATTTT. Protein: CASRRTGGPPYF.

The V gene is TRBV28, the J gene TRBJ2-7; possible D gene TRBD1, 6 bases. Looked up from germline, CDR1 is MDHEN and CDR2 is SYDVKM. The CDR3 length is 14 residues. V lost 6 bases to trimming and J lost 5 bases, with 17 bases between them. This chain's CDR3 is CASRLSGQSHEQYF. The CDR3 DNA reads as TGTGCCAGCAGGCTAAGTGGACAGAGCCACGAGCAGTACTTC. Combining the CDR3 with reference TRBV28 and TRBJ2-7 gives the whole variable domain DVKVTQSSRYLVKRTGEKVFLECVQDMDHENMFWYRQDPGLGLRLIYFSYDVKMKEKGDIPEGYSVSREKKERFSLILESASTNQTSMYLCASRLSGQSHEQYFGPGTRLTVT.

There are a few counts of this clonotype. The chain combines TRBV21-1 with TRBJ2-1; the D call in the table, TRBD2, was not verified against the DNA. TRBV21-1 is shown as a pseudogene. The CDR3 runs to 16 residues. The CDR3 coding sequence is TGTGCCAGCAGCAATGGGACTAGCGGGAAGGTAGATGAGCAGTTCTTC. It yields the protein CASSNGTSGKVDEQFF.

Of note for this clonotype: A read error may explain this, as a much larger clone is one base away. The V call is TRBV20-1, the J call TRBJ1-6; D perhaps matches TRBD1 (6 bases). Germline assignment: CDR1 DFQATT and CDR2 SNEGSKA (reference sequence). The CDR3 is 15 amino acids. CDR3 sequence reads: CSARAWTDYNSPPHF. The DNA for the CDR3 is TGCAGTGCTCGAGCCTGGACAGACTATAATTCACCCCCCCACTTT.

Only one count was recorded for this clonotype. This chain joins TRBV14 and TRBJ2-7; D unclear. Germline V CDR1 and CDR2: SGHDN, FVKESK. This CDR3 is built from 11 residues. Trimming pared 5 bases from V and 6 bases from J, leaving 8 bases between. Here the CDR3 DNA reads TGTGCCAGCAGCATTATGGCCGAGCAGTACTTC. It is translated as CASSIMAEQYF.

This clonotype is categorized as large. V usage is TRBV7-2 and J usage is TRBJ2-3; D unresolved. The V gene lost 4 bases and the J gene lost 1 base, with 9 bases spanning the gap. The CDR3 has 14 amino acids. Germline loops: CDR1 SGHTA, CDR2 FQGNSA. CDR3: CASSSYSRTDTQYF. As DNA, the CDR3 is TGTGCCAGCAGCTCTTATAGCCGCACAGATACGCAGTATTTT.

The rearrangement uses TRBV6-1 and TRBJ2-2; D might be TRBD1 or TRBD2, each matching 5 bases. V was shortened by 6 bases and J by 3 bases, with 17 bases between the two germline ends. CDR3 length equals 16 residues. CDR1 MNHNS and CDR2 SASEGT come from the germline V gene. DNA of the CDR3: TGTGCCAGCAGGCGCGGGCAGGGAGTTGACACCGGGGAGCTGTTTTTT. Amino acids: CASRRGQGVDTGELFF.

The chain carries TRBV5-1 and TRBJ1-2; D ambiguous. With 4 bases removed from V and 2 bases from J, the gap between germline ends came to 15 bases. The CDR3 is made up of 15 amino acids. Germline loops: CDR1 SGHRS, CDR2 YFSETQ. The CDR3 region is CASSADSASNYGYTF. The CDR3 region has the DNA TGCGCCAGCAGCGCGGACTCGGCGTCCAACTATGGCTACACCTTC.

In its sample, this clonotype ranks as medium-sized. The chain is built from TRBV20-1 and TRBJ2-1, with TRBD1 matching over 8 bases. Germline CDR1 reads DFQATT; CDR2 reads SNEGSKA (reference sequence). The CDR3 totals 14 residues. Losses at the gene ends were 0 bases for V and 4 bases for J; bases not matched to a gene: 2. In DNA form, the CDR3 reads TGCAGTGCTAGAGATCGGACAGGGTACAATGAGCAGTTCTTC. Translated: CSARDRTGYNEQFF.

This clonotype is categorized as large. The chain employs TRBV7-9 and TRBJ2-7, with D possibly being TRBD1 or TRBD2 (7 bases each). V lost 4 bases, J lost 5 bases, and 18 bases lay in between. Germline V gene sequence: CDR1 SEHNR, CDR2 FQNEAQ (reference sequence). The CDR3 is 15 residues long. CDR3 sequence: CASSSAGGVSDEQYF. In DNA, the CDR3 is TGTGCCAGCAGCTCCGCAGGGGGGGTCTCGGACGAGCAGTACTTC.

J is TRBJ2-7 and V is TRBV5-1; D uncertain. Trimming took 4 bases from V and 2 from J, leaving 16 bases between them. Germline-derived CDR1 and CDR2 are SGHRS and YFSETQ. CDR3 size: 15 residues. This CDR3 reads CASSLGQFPAYEQYF. The DNA for the CDR3 is TGCGCCAGCAGCCTCGGGCAGTTTCCCGCCTACGAGCAGTACTTC.

The table lists this clonotype with a few counts. The CDR3 reads CASSLTGSGNSPLHF. The CDR3, as DNA: TGCGCCAGCAGCCTTACCGGGTCGGGGAATTCACCCCTCCACTTT. V is TRBV4-3 and J is TRBJ1-6; the D is unclear. Trimming stripped 4 bases from V and 7 bases from J, with 14 bases between. This CDR3 has 15 residues. Germline values: CDR1 LGHNA, CDR2 YSLEER.

This clonotype was seen more than once but under ten times. This chain links TRBV20-1 with TRBJ1-2; TRBD1 matches 8 bases. V was clipped by 3 bases and J by 7 bases; unmatched bases: 7. The CDR3 totals 13 residues. Germline CDR1 DFQATT, CDR2 SNEGSKA (reference sequence). In DNA form, the CDR3 reads TGCAGTGCTAGGGCCGGGACAGGCGTTGGCTACACCTTC. Its protein is CSARAGTGVGYTF.

This sequence joins TRBV20-1 and TRBJ1-3, with D uncertain. The CDR3 runs 14 residues. The germline CDR1 and CDR2 sequences are DFQATT and SNEGSKA (reference sequence). With 3 bases removed from V and 1 base from J, the gap between germline ends came to 10 bases. The CDR3 DNA reads as TGCAGTGCTAGTATCGGTCAATCTGGAAACACCATATATTTT. This translates into CSASIGQSGNTIYF.

The chain links TRBV12-3 or TRBV12-4 to TRBJ2-1; 11 nucleotides line up with TRBD2. The CDR3 length is 15 residues. V was clipped by 3 bases and J by 7 bases; unmatched bases: 5. CDR3: CASSLTSGTWNEQFF. CDR3 coding DNA: TGTGCCAGCAGTTTGACTAGCGGGACGTGGAATGAGCAGTTCTTC.

This clonotype was found a few times. The chain couples TRBV20-1 to TRBJ1-1, with D uncertain. Trimming took 2 bases from V and 4 from J, leaving 14 bases between them. CDR1 and CDR2 (germline): DFQATT, SNEGSKA (reference sequence). There are 14 residues in the CDR3. The CDR3 region is CSARKIDKGTEAFF. CDR3 nucleotides: TGCAGTGCTAGAAAAATCGATAAGGGCACTGAAGCTTTCTTT.

Concerning this clonotype: A clone one base away is much larger, so this may be a read error. The chain joins TRBV7-2 to TRBJ1-5; D unclear. From germline, CDR1 is SGHTA and CDR2 FQGNSA. V was cut by 9 bases and J by 0 bases, with 15 bases left in between. The length of the CDR3 is 15 residues. The CDR3: CARFKQSHSNQPQHF. In DNA form, the CDR3 reads TGTGCCAGATTTAAACAGAGTCATAGCAATCAGCCCCAGCATTTT. The full variable domain, with the rest looked up from reference TRBV7-2 and TRBJ1-5, is GAGVSQSPSNKVTEKGKDVELRCDPISGHTALYWYRQSLGQGLEFLIYFQGNSAPDKSGLPSDRFSAERTGGSVSTLTIQRTQQEDSAVYLCARFKQSHSNQPQHFGDGTRLSIL.

This clonotype was detected a few times. The chain recombines TRBV19 with TRBJ1-5; TRBD1 might be the D (6 bases). V lost 6 bases and J lost 1, with 16 bases in between. There are 16 residues in the CDR3. The germline V gene has CDR1 LNHDA and CDR2 SQIVND (reference sequence). The CDR3 protein is CASRKHRTASNQPQHF. CDR3 in DNA: TGTGCCAGTAGGAAACACCGGACAGCGAGCAATCAGCCCCAGCATTTT.

In this sample, this clonotype turned up a few times. V is TRBV25-1 and J is TRBJ1-1; TRBD1 is a possible D gene (5 bases). Trimming removed 4 bases at V and 3 bases at J, with 12 bases between. The CDR3 covers 14 residues. Per the germline V gene, CDR1 is MGHDK and CDR2 is SYGVNS. The CDR3 nucleotides are TGTGCCAGCAGTGTAGGGGCCGGGTACACTGAAGCTTTCTTT. This sequence encodes CASSVGAGYTEAFF.

This clonotype was seen only a few times. The chain employs TRBV28 and TRBJ2-6; D might be TRBD2 (5 bases). V was shortened by 8 bases and J by 0 bases, with 17 bases between the two germline ends. Germline V gives CDR1 MDHEN, CDR2 SYDVKM. This CDR3 is built from 17 residues. The CDR3 coding sequence is TGTGCCAGCTTCGGAGGCGAAGAGATCTCTGGGGCCAACGTCCTGACTTTC. Translating it yields CASFGGEEISGANVLTF. The variable domain in full, with the rest retrieved from reference TRBV28 and TRBJ2-6, is DVKVTQSSRYLVKRTGEKVFLECVQDMDHENMFWYRQDPGLGLRLIYFSYDVKMKEKGDIPEGYSVSREKKERFSLILESASTNQTSMYLCASFGGEEISGANVLTFGAGSRLTVL.

The chain joins TRBV29-1 to TRBJ2-2, with TRBD1 matching over 10 bases. V was pared by 6 bases and J by 5 bases, with 6 bases of the junction left unmatched. There are 14 residues in the CDR3. Per germline, CDR1 SQVTM and CDR2 ANQGSEA. The CDR3: CSVETGGGTGELFF. The CDR3 DNA follows: TGCAGCGTGGAGACAGGGGGCGGGACCGGGGAGCTGTTTTTT.

The chain combines TRBV28 with TRBJ1-5; 7 bases match TRBD1. Germline V gives CDR1 MDHEN, CDR2 SYDVKM. CDR3 length: 15 amino acids. V shed 7 bases and J 0 bases; nucleotides not matched to a gene: 6. CDR3 nucleotide sequence: TGTGCCAGCAACATACAGGGGATTAGCAATCAGCCCCAGCATTTT. Its protein product is CASNIQGISNQPQHF.

Only a few counts were recorded for this clonotype. This CDR3 reads CSVETGRWTQYF. CDR3 DNA: TGCAGCGTTGAGACAGGTCGTTGGACCCAGTACTTC. V and J are TRBV29-1 and TRBJ2-5; weak D call: TRBD1 (6 bases). Germline V gives CDR1 SQVTM, CDR2 ANQGSEA. The V end lost 3 bases, the J end lost 7 bases, and 12 bases lay between the germline ends. The CDR3 sequence is 12 residues long.

This clonotype was seen ten or more times. V and J are TRBV7-8 and TRBJ2-1; 11 nucleotides line up with TRBD1. V shed 5 bases, J shed 6 bases, and the junction held 6 bases outside the gene matches. In germline, CDR1 is SGHVS, CDR2 FQNEAQ. The CDR3 totals 15 residues. The CDR3 DNA reads TGTGCCAGCAGCCGGGGACAGGGGGGAATCAATGAGCAGTTCTTC. Its translation: CASSRGQGGINEQFF.

This clonotype has a handful of counts. The V call is TRBV28, the J call TRBJ1-6, with 8 bases matching TRBD1. The CDR3 sequence is 17 residues long. The trim removed 5 bases at V and 0 bases at J, leaving 6 bases unmatched. Germline lookup yields CDR1 MDHEN and CDR2 SYDVKM. CDR3 sequence: CASSPDRGSSYNSPLHF. Written as DNA, the CDR3 is TGTGCCAGCAGTCCTGACAGGGGAAGCTCCTATAATTCACCCCTCCACTTT.

This clonotype rates as medium-sized. The chain has TRBV28 and TRBJ2-7; either TRBD1 or TRBD2 may supply D (6 bases each). The germline CDR1 and CDR2 sequences are MDHEN and SYDVKM. V was clipped by 8 bases and J by 3 bases, with 17 bases between them. The CDR3 has 14 residues. CDR3 residues: CASGGTSQYYEQYF. CDR3 bases: TGTGCCAGCGGCGGGACAAGCCAATACTACGAGCAGTACTTC.

The chain combines TRBV9 with TRBJ1-1; unclear D gene. V was pared by 1 base and J by 4 bases, with 11 bases between. Looked up from germline, CDR1 is SGDLS and CDR2 is YYNGEE. The CDR3 extends over 14 amino acids. The CDR3 sequence is CASSVFQVPTEAFF. The CDR3, as DNA: TGTGCCAGCAGCGTATTCCAGGTGCCCACTGAAGCTTTCTTT.

This clonotype rates as medium-sized. The chain combines TRBV27 with TRBJ2-5; D tentatively reads TRBD1 or TRBD2 (5 bases each). V was pared by 3 bases and J by 5 bases, with 16 bases between. CDR3 length equals 15 residues. Per the germline V gene, CDR1 is MNHEY and CDR2 is SMNVEV (reference sequence). CDR3 nucleotide sequence: TGTGCCAGCAGTTTTTGGGACCGGGACGGGGAGACCCAGTACTTC. It specifies CASSFWDRDGETQYF.